A single sample is the source of the 27 T cell receptor beta chains below, sequenced in a study of CD8 T cells in ankylosing spondylitis. Study outcomes and limitations: Characteristic of ankylosing spondylitis blood, it appeared, was a TCR beta motif comprising eight highly homologous variants.

MiXCR, applied by TCRdb to the 5' RACE reads, yields one record per CDR3 protein. The sample shows over 450,000 distinct CDR3 sequences, roughly 13% of them seen only once. These receptors lack a known antigen. Source material: blood, either unsorted or a sorted T cell fraction (not recorded which). Source of these receptors: a male donor with ankylosing spondylitis.

The chain carries TRBV21-1 and TRBJ1-1. TRBV21-1 is a known pseudogene. The CDR3 is 12 amino acids. The CDR3 DNA reads as TGTGCCAGCAGGGAGTGGGACACTGAAGCTTTCTTT. Translating gives CASREWDTEAFF.

This chain uses TRBV20-1 with TRBJ2-7, with D maybe TRBD2 (6 bases). Deletions cut 2 bases from V and 3 bases from J, with 14 bases between. The CDR3 loop spans 14 amino acids. CDR1 and CDR2 (germline): DFQATT, SNEGSKA (reference sequence). In DNA, the CDR3 is TGCAGTGCTAGATCTACACGGACTATCTACGAGCAGTACTTC. Translated, it gives CSARSTRTIYEQYF.

V is TRBV14 and J is TRBJ2-1; the D gene is possibly TRBD2 (6 bases). CDR1 is SGHDN, CDR2 FVKESK, per germline. Between the trimmed V and J ends, which lost 5 bases and 1 base, there was a span of 12 bases. CDR3 length equals 15 residues. The CDR3 protein is CASSFAGKSYNEQFF. CDR3 sequence (DNA): TGTGCCAGCAGCTTCGCGGGAAAGTCCTACAATGAGCAGTTCTTC.

The chain employs TRBV6-5 and TRBJ1-4; unclear D gene. The CDR3 has 15 amino acids. Germline CDR1 and CDR2: MNHEY and SVGAGI. The V end lost 0 bases, the J end lost 8 bases, and 13 bases lay between the germline ends. The CDR3 reads CASSYSRGGGEKLFF. In DNA, the CDR3 is TGTGCCAGCAGTTACTCACGGGGAGGCGGAGAAAAACTGTTTTTT.

The sample holds many counts of this clonotype. The chain links TRBV5-1 to TRBJ2-2; 9 positions match TRBD1. V gave up 0 bases and J gave up 3 bases; unmatched junction bases: 6. The length of the CDR3 is 17 residues. In germline, CDR1 is SGHRS, CDR2 YFSETQ. The CDR3 reads CASSLEQGASDTGELFF. CDR3 nucleotides: TGCGCCAGCAGCTTGGAACAGGGGGCGTCGGACACCGGGGAGCTGTTTTTT.

For this clonotype: Given a much more abundant clone one base away, this may be a read error. The V gene is TRBV12-3 or TRBV12-4, the J gene TRBJ2-1; 9 bases map to TRBD2. This CDR3 is built from 18 residues. The CDR3 DNA is TGTACCAGCAGGTCCGGGACTAGCAGCCTTGGCTCCTACAATGAGCAGTTCTTC. Encoded protein: CTSRSGTSSLGSYNEQFF.

Turning to this clonotype: A junction end diverges from the germline sequence, so it may reflect a read error. The rearrangement joins TRBV7-2 to TRBJ1-1; 7 bases are a match to TRBD1. CDR3 length equals 14 residues. The germline gives CDR1 SGHTA, CDR2 FQGNSA. CDR3 region: CASNLEGTDTEAFF. The CDR3 bases are TGTGCCAGCAACTTAGAGGGGACAGACACTGAAGCTTTCTTT.

This clonotype has more than one count but fewer than ten. V usage is TRBV29-1 and J usage is TRBJ2-1, with D possibly called TRBD1 or TRBD2 (6 bases each). In germline, CDR1 is SQVTM, CDR2 ANQGSEA. The V end was cut by 1 base, the J end by 8 bases, with 21 bases between. This CDR3 has 16 residues. The CDR3 nucleotides read TGCAGCGTTGAAGGCGGGCGGGACACTACCCTCGATGAGCAGTTCTTC. This gives the protein CSVEGGRDTTLDEQFF.

The chain couples TRBV4-1 to TRBJ2-1; 10 nucleotides line up with TRBD2. Losses at the gene ends were 4 bases for V and 5 bases for J; bases not matched to a gene: 8. Germline V gives CDR1 MGHRA, CDR2 YSYEKL. CDR3 size: 16 residues. CDR3 in amino acids: CASSPFIAGGDNEQFF. CDR3 nucleotide sequence: TGCGCCAGCAGCCCGTTTATAGCGGGAGGAGACAATGAGCAGTTCTTC.

The V and J genes are TRBV14 and TRBJ2-2; the D is unclear. The V gene's germline CDR1 is SGHDN and CDR2 FVKESK. The CDR3 has 14 residues. V was cut by 1 base and J by 6 bases, with 9 bases left in between. The CDR3: CASSQGYGAGELFF. For the CDR3, the DNA is TGTGCCAGCAGCCAAGGATACGGAGCCGGGGAGCTGTTTTTT.

This clonotype has a count of ten or more. The V call is TRBV3-1, the J call TRBJ2-3, with TRBD2 as a possible D gene (6 bases). This CDR3 is 14 amino acids long. Trimming removed 4 bases from V and 5 bases from J, with 13 bases in between. Germline lookup yields CDR1 LGHDT and CDR2 YNNKEL (reference sequence). The CDR3 protein is CASSPALGGDTQYF. CDR3 sequence (DNA): TGTGCCAGCAGCCCGGCCCTGGGAGGAGATACGCAGTATTTT.

This clonotype occurred a few times. The chain links TRBV19 to TRBJ1-1; 9 nucleotides line up with TRBD1. The CDR3 runs 13 residues. J gave up 5 bases and V 6 bases, and 4 bases lay outside the gene matches. Germline V gene sequence: CDR1 LNHDA, CDR2 SQIVND (reference sequence). In nucleotides, the CDR3 is TGTGCCAGTAGACAGGGGGCTGGGACTGAAGCTTTCTTT. The encoded protein is CASRQGAGTEAFF.

The table lists this clonotype with a few counts. This chain connects TRBV7-9 to TRBJ1-1, with D possibly TRBD1 on 5 matching bases. CDR1 and CDR2 from the germline V gene are SEHNR and FQNEAQ (reference sequence). V lost 0 bases and J 2 bases, leaving 7 bases between the germline ends. The CDR3 is made up of 14 amino acids. CDR3 protein: CASSLAQENTEAFF. Here the CDR3 DNA reads TGTGCCAGCAGCTTAGCACAGGAAAACACTGAAGCTTTCTTT.

This clonotype was observed a handful of times. The CDR3 reads CASSLVQGLNTEAFF. In DNA, the CDR3 is TGTGCCAGCAGCTTGGTACAGGGGTTGAACACTGAAGCTTTCTTT. V and J are TRBV5-6 and TRBJ1-1; 7 bases match TRBD1. Germline V gene lookup returns CDR1 SGHDT and CDR2 YYEEEE. Trimming cost V 0 bases and J 0 bases; bases outside gene matches: 2. This CDR3 region has 15 residues.

This clonotype was observed a few times. V gene TRBV15 combines with J gene TRBJ1-2; D gene ambiguous. V gave up 4 bases and J gave up 8 bases, with 20 bases separating them. This CDR3 comprises 15 residues. Germline CDR1 reads LNHNV; CDR2 reads YYDKDF (reference sequence). The CDR3 nucleotides are TGTGCCACCAGCAATCCCCGCGACGGACTGGAAGGCTACACCTTC. Translation: CATSNPRDGLEGYTF.

This clonotype was picked up a small number of times. The V gene is TRBV20-1, the J gene TRBJ2-1; no clear D gene. The germline CDR1 and CDR2 sequences are DFQATT and SNEGSKA (reference sequence). V shed 3 bases and J shed 0 bases, with 3 bases lying between them. The CDR3 runs 12 residues. The CDR3 coding sequence is TGCAGTGCTAGTTACTCCTACAATGAGCAGTTCTTC. Its translation is CSASYSYNEQFF.

This clonotype was detected only a few times. The CDR3 region is CASSSRDWADTQYF. The CDR3 DNA reads TGTGCCAGCAGCTCCAGGGATTGGGCAGATACGCAGTATTTT. The chain has TRBV11-2 and TRBJ2-3; tentatively, D is TRBD1 (5 bases). V was trimmed by 4 bases and J by 4 bases, leaving 12 bases between them. The length of the CDR3 is 14 residues. Germline loops: CDR1 SGHAT, CDR2 FQNNGV. The variable domain in full, with the rest retrieved from reference TRBV11-2 and TRBJ2-3, is EAGVAQSPRYKIIEKRQSVAFWCNPISGHATLYWYQQILGQGPKLLIQFQNNGVVDDSQLPKDRFSAERLKGVDSTLKIQPAKLEDSAVYLCASSSRDWADTQYFGPGTRLTVL.

V gene TRBV10-3 combines with J gene TRBJ1-2; D is undetermined. Per germline, CDR1 ENHRY and CDR2 SYGVKD. V was trimmed by 3 bases and J by 0 bases, leaving 11 bases between them. The CDR3 sequence is 15 residues long. This CDR3 reads CAISDPSDPNYGYTF. The CDR3 DNA reads TGTGCCATCAGTGATCCCTCCGACCCTAACTATGGCTACACCTTC.

This clonotype was detected a few times. The rearrangement uses TRBV6-1 and TRBJ2-1; 11 bases fit TRBD1. The trim removed 5 bases at V and 7 bases at J, leaving 7 bases unmatched. CDR1 is MNHNS and CDR2 is SASEGT in the germline V gene. This CDR3 spans 15 amino acids. CDR3 sequence (DNA): TGTGCCAGCAGTCCCCGGGACAGGGGGTTAAATGAGCAGTTCTTC. Its protein is CASSPRDRGLNEQFF.

This clonotype was recorded at least ten times. J is TRBJ1-1 and V is TRBV7-2; D call uncertain. Germline CDR1 reads SGHTA; CDR2 reads FQGNSA. There are 13 residues in the CDR3. V lost 5 bases, J lost 5 bases, and 12 bases lay in between. This chain's CDR3 is CASSTKRGTEAFF. The CDR3 DNA reads as TGTGCCAGCAGCACTAAACGAGGGACTGAAGCTTTCTTT.

The chain has TRBV7-9 and TRBJ1-1, with no clear D. The CDR3 totals 13 residues. V dropped 0 bases and J dropped 6 bases, with 8 bases sitting between them. Germline CDR1 and CDR2: SEHNR and FQNEAQ (reference sequence). The CDR3 loop reads CASSLAFNAEAFF. The CDR3 nucleotides are TGTGCCAGCAGCTTAGCTTTCAACGCTGAAGCTTTCTTT.

About this clonotype itself: This sequence may be a read error, since a much larger clone differs from it by one base. The V and J genes are TRBV20-1 and TRBJ2-1; TRBD2 matches at 9 bases. Looked up from germline, CDR1 is DFQATT and CDR2 is SNEGSKA (reference sequence). This CDR3 is built from 15 residues. This CDR3 reads CSAMRASGDINDQFF. In DNA form, the CDR3 reads TGCAGTGCAATGAGGGCTAGCGGGGACATCAATGATCAGTTCTTC.

This clonotype was observed a single time. The V gene is TRBV20-1, the J gene TRBJ2-7; TRBD2 aligns across 7 bases. Germline-derived CDR1 and CDR2 are DFQATT and SNEGSKA (reference sequence). The CDR3 sequence is 14 residues long. The junction had 13 bases not matched to a gene; V was cut back by 7 bases and J by 4 bases. CDR3 in DNA: TGCAGTGGGTTTAGGGTCGGCGGGAGTTACGAGCAGTACTTC. Translation: CSGFRVGGSYEQYF.

Many counts were recorded for this clonotype. The chain recombines TRBV29-1 with TRBJ2-2; D might be TRBD1 or TRBD2, each matching 5 bases. The germline V gene has CDR1 SQVTM and CDR2 ANQGSEA. The CDR3 length is 14 residues. The ends were cut back, 6 bases at V and 0 bases at J, with 11 bases in the middle. Written as DNA, the CDR3 is TGCAGCGTGCCGGGACCCACGAACACCGGGGAGCTGTTTTTT. Its protein product is CSVPGPTNTGELFF.

This clonotype was counted a few times. The chain recombines TRBV30 with TRBJ2-1, with 14 bases matching TRBD2. The V gene end was trimmed by 5 bases and the J gene end by 6 bases; junction bases not matched to a gene: 6. Germline assignment: CDR1 GTSNPN and CDR2 SVGIG (reference sequence). The CDR3 spans 15 residues. CDR3 protein: CAWSGLAGVVNEQFF. The CDR3 bases are TGTGCCTGGTCGGGACTAGCGGGGGTTGTCAATGAGCAGTTCTTC. Supplemented by reference TRBV30 and TRBJ2-1, the full variable domain reads SQTIHQWPATLVQPVGSPLSLECTVEGTSNPNLYWYRQAAGRGLQLLFYSVGIGQISSEVPQNLSASRPQDRQFILSSKKLLLSDSGFYLCAWSGLAGVVNEQFFGPGTRLTVL.

The chain has TRBV11-2 and TRBJ1-5, with D hard to call. The CDR3 runs to 13 residues. V lost 1 base and J 5 bases, leaving 6 bases between the germline ends. Looked up from germline, CDR1 is SGHAT and CDR2 is FQNNGV. The CDR3 loop reads CASSLVDDQPQHF. CDR3 sequence (DNA): TGTGCCAGCAGCTTAGTCGATGATCAGCCCCAGCATTTT.

The CDR3 DNA is TGTGCCAGCAGTAACAGGCGAGGTTACCAAGAGACCCAGTACTTC. Residues: CASSNRRGYQETQYF. The gene calls are TRBV27 and TRBJ2-5; tentatively, D is TRBD1 (5 bases). Germline CDR1 and CDR2: MNHEY and SMNVEV (reference sequence). V dropped 5 bases and J dropped 0 bases, with 13 bases sitting between them. CDR3 length: 15 amino acids.